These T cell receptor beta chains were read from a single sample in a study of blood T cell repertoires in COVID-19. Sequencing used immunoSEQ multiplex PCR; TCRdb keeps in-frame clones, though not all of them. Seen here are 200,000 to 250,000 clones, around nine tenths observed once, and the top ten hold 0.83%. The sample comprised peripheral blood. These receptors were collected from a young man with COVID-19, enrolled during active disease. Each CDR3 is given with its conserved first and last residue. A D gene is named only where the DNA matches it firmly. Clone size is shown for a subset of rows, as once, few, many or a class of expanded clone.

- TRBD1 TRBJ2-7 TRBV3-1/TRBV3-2 CASSLGQGGGSPYEQYF TGTGCCAGCAGCCTGGGACAGGGCGGAGGGAGCCCCTACGAGCAGTACTTC
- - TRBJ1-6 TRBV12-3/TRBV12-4 CASSLGTGSPLHF TGTGCCAGCAGTTTGGGGACTGGGTCACCCCTCCACTTT
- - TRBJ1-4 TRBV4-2 CASSRGVSNEKLFF TGTGCCAGCAGCCGGGGGGTCTCCAATGAAAAACTGTTTTTT
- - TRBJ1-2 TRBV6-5 CASTNGIGGYTF TGTGCCAGCACCAACGGGATTGGGGGCTACACCTTC
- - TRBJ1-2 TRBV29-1 CSGRGGDYGYTF TGCAGCGGAAGGGGGGGTGACTATGGCTACACCTTC
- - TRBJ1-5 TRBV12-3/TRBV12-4 CASSSQGNQPQHF TGTGCCAGCAGTAGCCAGGGGAATCAGCCCCAGCATTTT
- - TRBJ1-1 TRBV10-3 CAISGSTGRTEAFF TGTGCCATCAGTGGGTCGACGGGTCGGACTGAAGCTTTCTTT
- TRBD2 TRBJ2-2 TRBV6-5 CASNEVGGFTGELFF TGTGCCAGCAACGAGGTGGGGGGGTTCACCGGGGAGCTGTTTTTT
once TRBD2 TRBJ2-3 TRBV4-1 CASSQGTSGGLTDTQYF TGCGCCAGCAGCCAAGGGACTAGCGGGGGGTTGACAGATACGCAGTATTTT
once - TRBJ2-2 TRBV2 CASSEMVSGSGELFF TGTGCCAGCAGTGAAATGGTGTCAGGATCCGGGGAGCTGTTTTTT
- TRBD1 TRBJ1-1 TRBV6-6 CATHRGLTEAFF TGTGCCACACACAGGGGGCTTACTGAAGCTTTCTTT
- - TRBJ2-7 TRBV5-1 CASSLESRPGMDEQYF TGCGCCAGCAGCTTGGAGAGTAGGCCAGGGATGGACGAGCAGTACTTC
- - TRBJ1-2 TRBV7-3 CASSPGGEEGYTF TGTGCCAGCAGCCCGGGCGGGGAAGAAGGCTACACCTTC
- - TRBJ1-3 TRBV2 CASSERGQPEWDTIYF TGTGCCAGCAGTGAAAGAGGACAGCCAGAATGGGACACCATATATTTT
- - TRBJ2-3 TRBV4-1 CASSKEGGTDTQYF TGCGCCAGCTCAAAGGAGGGTGGGACAGATACGCAGTATTTT
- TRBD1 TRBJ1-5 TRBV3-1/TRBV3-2 CASSLGTGPNQPQHF TGTGCCAGCAGCCTGGGGACAGGACCCAATCAGCCCCAGCATTTT
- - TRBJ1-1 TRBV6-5 CASSNRVGFAEAFF TGTGCCAGCAGTAACAGGGTCGGGTTCGCTGAAGCTTTCTTT
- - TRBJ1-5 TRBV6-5 CASRPVRNQPQHF TGTGCCAGCAGGCCAGTACGCAATCAGCCCCAGCATTTT
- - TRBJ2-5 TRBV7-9 CASSRQVETQYF TGTGCCAGCAGCAGACAGGTCGAGACCCAGTACTTC
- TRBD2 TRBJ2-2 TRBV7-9 CASSLSALAGTGELFF TGTGCCAGCAGCTTGTCGGCTCTAGCGGGCACCGGGGAGCTGTTTTTT
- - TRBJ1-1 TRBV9 CASKDPRVGSGMNTEAFF TGTGCCAGCAAGGACCCCAGGGTGGGATCCGGCATGAACACTGAAGCTTTCTTT
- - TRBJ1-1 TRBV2 CASIFGWFGATGGYTEAFF TGTGCCAGCATTTTTGGTTGGTTCGGGGCTACAGGAGGGTACACTGAAGCTTTCTTT
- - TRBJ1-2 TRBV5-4 CASSPSQGRNYGYTF TGTGCCAGCAGCCCAAGTCAGGGTCGGAACTATGGCTACACCTTC
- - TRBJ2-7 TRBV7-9 CASSLAAGDEQYF TGTGCCAGCAGCTTGGCTGCCGGGGACGAGCAGTACTTC
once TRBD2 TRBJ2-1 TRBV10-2 CATGLAGVDEQFF TGCGCCACCGGACTAGCGGGGGTGGATGAGCAGTTCTTC
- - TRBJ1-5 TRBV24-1 CATSDGSTRGQPQHF TGTGCCACCAGTGATGGCAGTACCAGAGGCCAGCCCCAGCATTTT
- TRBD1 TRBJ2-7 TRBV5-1 CASSLTVIQGSGEQYF TGCGCCAGCAGCTTGACGGTTATACAGGGGAGCGGTGAGCAGTACTTC
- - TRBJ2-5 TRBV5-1 CASSLVRQSKRETQYF TGCGCCAGCAGCTTGGTGCGGCAGTCGAAGAGGGAGACCCAGTACTTC
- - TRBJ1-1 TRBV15 CATSRDTVSTEAFF TGTGCCACCAGCAGAGATACAGTCAGCACTGAAGCTTTCTTT
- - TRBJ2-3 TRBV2 CASSEAGSSTDTQYF TGTGCCAGCAGTGAGGCGGGGTCTAGCACAGATACGCAGTATTTT
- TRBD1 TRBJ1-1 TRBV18 CASSKSGGSTEAFF TGTGCCAGCTCAAAATCAGGGGGGAGCACTGAAGCTTTCTTT
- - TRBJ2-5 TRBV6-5 CASSSTGRGQRETQYF TGTGCCAGCAGTTCTACCGGGAGAGGTCAGCGGGAGACCCAGTACTTC
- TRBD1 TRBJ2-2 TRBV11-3 CASSSNRGNTGELFF TGTGCCAGCAGCTCGAACAGGGGAAACACCGGGGAGCTGTTTTTT
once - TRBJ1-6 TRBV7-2 CASSPGQIRNSPLHF TGTGCCAGCAGCCCCGGACAGATCCGTAATTCACCCCTCCACTTT
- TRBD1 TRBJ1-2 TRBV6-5 CATLRLGGGYGYTF TGTGCCACTCTCCGGCTAGGGGGCGGATATGGCTACACCTTC
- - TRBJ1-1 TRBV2 CASSEEGRGTEAFF TGTGCCAGCAGTGAAGAGGGGCGCGGCACTGAAGCTTTCTTT
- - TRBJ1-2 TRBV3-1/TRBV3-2 CASSQDHFTAWGYTF TGTGCCAGCAGCCAAGATCATTTCACTGCTTGGGGCTACACCTTC
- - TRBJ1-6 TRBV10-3 CAISPQGSYNSPLHF TGTGCCATCAGTCCACAGGGCTCCTATAATTCACCCCTCCACTTT
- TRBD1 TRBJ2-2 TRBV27 CASSGGTGVGELFF TGTGCCAGCAGTGGCGGGACAGGGGTAGGGGAGCTGTTTTTT
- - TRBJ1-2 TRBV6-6 CASSYSGDISNYGYTF TGTGCCAGCAGTTACTCGGGGGACATCAGTAACTATGGCTACACCTTC
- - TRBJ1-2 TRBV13 CASSLGLGRGKYGYTF TGTGCCAGCAGCTTAGGCCTCGGCAGGGGAAAGTATGGCTACACCTTC
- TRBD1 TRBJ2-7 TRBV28 CASSLYGQGFRSYEQYF TGTGCCAGCAGTTTATACGGACAGGGTTTCCGCTCCTACGAGCAGTACTTC
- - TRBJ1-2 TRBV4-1 CASSPLGRPGGYTF TGCGCCAGCAGCCCCTTAGGGAGGCCGGGCGGCTACACCTTC
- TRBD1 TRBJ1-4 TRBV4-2 CASSQDGTGYMEKLFF TGTGCCAGCAGCCAAGATGGGACAGGGTATATGGAAAAACTGTTTTTT
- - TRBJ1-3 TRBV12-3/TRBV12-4 CAGRQDSGNTIYF TGTGCCGGCAGACAGGACTCTGGAAACACCATATATTTT
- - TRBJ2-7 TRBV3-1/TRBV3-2 CASSQVTVLPPYEQYF TGTGCCAGCAGCCAAGTGACCGTACTACCCCCTTACGAGCAGTACTTC
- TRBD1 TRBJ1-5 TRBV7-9 CASSKTFGQGNQPQHF TGTGCCAGCAGTAAAACCTTCGGACAGGGCAATCAGCCCCAGCATTTT
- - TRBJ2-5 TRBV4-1 CASSQGRAQETQYF TGCGCCAGCAGCCAAGGCAGGGCCCAAGAGACCCAGTACTTC
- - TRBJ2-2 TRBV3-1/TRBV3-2 CASSPRGGNTGELFF TGTGCCAGCAGCCCGAGAGGGGGGAACACCGGGGAGCTGTTTTTT